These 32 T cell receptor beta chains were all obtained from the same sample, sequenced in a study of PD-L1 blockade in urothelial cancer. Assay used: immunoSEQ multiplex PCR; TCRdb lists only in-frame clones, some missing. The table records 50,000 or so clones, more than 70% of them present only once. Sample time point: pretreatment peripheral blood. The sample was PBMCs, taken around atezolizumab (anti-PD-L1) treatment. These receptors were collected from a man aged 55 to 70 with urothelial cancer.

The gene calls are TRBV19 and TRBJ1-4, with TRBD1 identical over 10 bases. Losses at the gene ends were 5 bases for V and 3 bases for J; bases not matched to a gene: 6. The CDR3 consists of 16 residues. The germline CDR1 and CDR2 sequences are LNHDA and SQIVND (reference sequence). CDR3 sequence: CASSPGTGAPNEKLFF. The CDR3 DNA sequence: TGTGCCAGTAGTCCCGGGACAGGGGCACCTAATGAAAAACTGTTTTTT.

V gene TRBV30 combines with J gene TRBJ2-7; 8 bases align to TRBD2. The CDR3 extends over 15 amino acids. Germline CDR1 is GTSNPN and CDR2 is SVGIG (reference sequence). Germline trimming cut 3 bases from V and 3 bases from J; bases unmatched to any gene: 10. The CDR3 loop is CAWSPGGAGSYEQYF. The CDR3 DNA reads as TGTGCCTGGAGCCCGGGGGGGGCGGGTAGCTACGAGCAGTACTTC.

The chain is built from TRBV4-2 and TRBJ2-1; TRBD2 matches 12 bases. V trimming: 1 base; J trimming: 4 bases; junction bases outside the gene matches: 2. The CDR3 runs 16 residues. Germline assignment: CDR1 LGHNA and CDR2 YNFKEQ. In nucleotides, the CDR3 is TGTGCCAGCAGCCAAGCGGGACTAGCGGGTTACAATGAGCAGTTCTTC. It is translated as CASSQAGLAGYNEQFF.

The CDR3 sequence is CASSRDPGHNQPQHF. CDR3 bases: TGCGCCAGCAGCAGAGATCCAGGGCACAATCAGCCCCAGCATTTT. This sequence joins TRBV5-1 and TRBJ1-5; D perhaps matches TRBD1 (5 bases). Germline loops: CDR1 SGHRS, CDR2 YFSETQ. V gave up 4 bases and J gave up 3 bases, with 14 bases separating them. The CDR3 is 15 amino acids.

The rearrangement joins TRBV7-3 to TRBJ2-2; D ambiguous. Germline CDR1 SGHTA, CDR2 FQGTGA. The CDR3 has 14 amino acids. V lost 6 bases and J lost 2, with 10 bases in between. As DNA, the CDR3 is TGTGCCAGCAGTCGAGACTTCAACACCGGGGAGCTGTTTTTT. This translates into CASSRDFNTGELFF. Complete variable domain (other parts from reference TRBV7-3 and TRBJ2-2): GAGVSQTPSNKVTEKGKYVELRCDPISGHTALYWYRQSLGQGPEFLIYFQGTGAADDSGLPNDRFFAVRPEGSVSTLKIQRTERGDSAVYLCASSRDFNTGELFFGEGSRLTVL.

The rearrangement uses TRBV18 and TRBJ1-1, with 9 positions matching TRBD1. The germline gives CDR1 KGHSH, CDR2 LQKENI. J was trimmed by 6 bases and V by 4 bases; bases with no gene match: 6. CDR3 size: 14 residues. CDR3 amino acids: CASSQGQGRAEAFF. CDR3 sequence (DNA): TGTGCCAGCTCACAGGGACAGGGAAGGGCTGAAGCTTTCTTT.

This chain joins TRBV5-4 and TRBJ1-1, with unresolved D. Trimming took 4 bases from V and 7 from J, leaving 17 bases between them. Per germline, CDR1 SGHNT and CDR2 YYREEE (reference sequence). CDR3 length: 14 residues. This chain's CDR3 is CASSPASGWGEAFF. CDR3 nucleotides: TGTGCCAGCAGCCCCGCCAGCGGGTGGGGTGAAGCTTTCTTT.

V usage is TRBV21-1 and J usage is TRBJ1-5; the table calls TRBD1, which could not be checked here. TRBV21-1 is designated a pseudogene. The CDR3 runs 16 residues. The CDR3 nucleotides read TGTGCCAGCAGCAACGCGGGGACAGGGGTAACTCAGCCCCAGCATTTT. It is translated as CASSNAGTGVTQPQHF.

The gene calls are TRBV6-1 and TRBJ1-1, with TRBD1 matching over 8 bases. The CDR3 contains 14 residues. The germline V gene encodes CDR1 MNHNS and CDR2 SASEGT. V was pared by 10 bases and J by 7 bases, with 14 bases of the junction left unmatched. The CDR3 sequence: CATSQQGGWVEAFF. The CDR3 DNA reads TGTGCCACCTCTCAACAGGGGGGATGGGTTGAAGCTTTCTTT.

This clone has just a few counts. The CDR3 reads CSVELGSNQPQHF. As DNA, the CDR3 is TGCAGCGTTGAGTTGGGCAGCAATCAGCCCCAGCATTTT. The V gene is TRBV29-1, the J gene TRBJ1-5; no definite D call. Germline CDR1 and CDR2: SQVTM and ANQGSEA. V gave up 3 bases and J gave up 1 base, with 7 bases separating them. The length of the CDR3 is 13 residues.

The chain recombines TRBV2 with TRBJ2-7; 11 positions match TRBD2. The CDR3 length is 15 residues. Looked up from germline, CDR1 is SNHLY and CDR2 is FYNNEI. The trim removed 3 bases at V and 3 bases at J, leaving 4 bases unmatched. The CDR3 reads CASSDIGTSGYEQYF. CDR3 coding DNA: TGTGCCAGCAGTGATATAGGGACTAGCGGCTACGAGCAGTACTTC.

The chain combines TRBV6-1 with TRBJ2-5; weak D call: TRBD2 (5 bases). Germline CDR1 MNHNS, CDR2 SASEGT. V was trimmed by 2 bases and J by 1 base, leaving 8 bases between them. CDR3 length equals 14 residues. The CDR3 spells CASSELTSQETQYF. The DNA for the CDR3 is TGTGCCAGCAGTGAACTCACTAGCCAAGAGACCCAGTACTTC.

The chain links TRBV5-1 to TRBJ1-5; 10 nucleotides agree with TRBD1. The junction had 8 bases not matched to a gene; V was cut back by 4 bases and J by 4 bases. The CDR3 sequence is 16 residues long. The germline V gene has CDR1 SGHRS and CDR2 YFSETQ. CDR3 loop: CASSPGQGSSNQPQHF. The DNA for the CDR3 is TGCGCCAGCAGCCCGGGACAGGGGAGTTCGAATCAGCCCCAGCATTTT. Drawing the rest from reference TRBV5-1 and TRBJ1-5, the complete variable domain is KAGVTQTPRYLIKTRGQQVTLSCSPISGHRSVSWYQQTPGQGLQFLFEYFSETQRNKGNFPGRFSGRQFSNSRSEMNVSTLELGDSALYLCASSPGQGSSNQPQHFGDGTRLSIL.

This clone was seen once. CDR3 DNA sequence: TGTGCCAGTACCATTCCGGGAGCCCGAGGTCAGCCCCAGCATTTT. It translates to CASTIPGARGQPQHF. This chain joins TRBV19 and TRBJ1-5; D gene ambiguous. CDR3 length equals 15 residues. Germline V gene lookup returns CDR1 LNHDA and CDR2 SQIVND (reference sequence). V was trimmed by 7 bases and J by 6 bases, leaving 19 bases between them.

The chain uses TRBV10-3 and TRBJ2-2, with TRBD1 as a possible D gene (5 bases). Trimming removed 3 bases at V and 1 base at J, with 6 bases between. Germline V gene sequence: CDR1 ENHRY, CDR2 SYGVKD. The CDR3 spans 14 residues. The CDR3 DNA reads TGTGCCATCAGTGACAGGGTGAACACCGGGGAGCTGTTTTTT. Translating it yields CAISDRVNTGELFF.

The CDR3 is CATRLGGANTEAFF. CDR3 sequence (DNA): TGTGCCACCAGGTTGGGTGGGGCGAACACTGAAGCTTTCTTT. J is TRBJ1-1 and V is TRBV6-1; perhaps TRBD1 as D (5 bases). The CDR3 runs 14 residues. Trimming shortened V by 10 bases and J by 1 base, and 16 bases separated the two germline ends. From germline, CDR1 is MNHNS and CDR2 SASEGT.

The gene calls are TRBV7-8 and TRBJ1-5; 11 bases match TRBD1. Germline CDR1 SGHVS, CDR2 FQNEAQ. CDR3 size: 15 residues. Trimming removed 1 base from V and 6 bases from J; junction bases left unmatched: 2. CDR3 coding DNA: TGTGCCAGCAGCTTAGGGGACAGGGGGTTTCAGCCCCAGCATTTT. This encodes CASSLGDRGFQPQHF.

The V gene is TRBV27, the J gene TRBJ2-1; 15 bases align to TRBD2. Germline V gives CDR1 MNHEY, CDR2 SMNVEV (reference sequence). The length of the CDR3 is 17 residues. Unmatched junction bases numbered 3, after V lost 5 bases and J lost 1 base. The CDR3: CASSPGTSGRSYNEQFF. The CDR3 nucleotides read TGTGCCAGCAGTCCTGGGACTAGCGGGAGGTCCTACAATGAGCAGTTCTTC.

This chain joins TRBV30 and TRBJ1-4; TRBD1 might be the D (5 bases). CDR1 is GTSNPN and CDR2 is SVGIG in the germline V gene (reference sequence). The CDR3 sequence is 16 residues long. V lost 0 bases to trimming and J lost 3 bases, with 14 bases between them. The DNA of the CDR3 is TGTGCCTGGAGTGTAGGAGGGGCAGATCCTAATGAAAAACTGTTTTTT. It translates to CAWSVGGADPNEKLFF.

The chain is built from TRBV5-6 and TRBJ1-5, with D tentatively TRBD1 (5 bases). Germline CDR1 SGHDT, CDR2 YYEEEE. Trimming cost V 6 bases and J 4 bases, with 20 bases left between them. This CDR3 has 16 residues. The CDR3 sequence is CASTSWGGRSNQPQHF. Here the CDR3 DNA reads TGTGCCAGCACCTCTTGGGGGGGACGGTCGAATCAGCCCCAGCATTTT.

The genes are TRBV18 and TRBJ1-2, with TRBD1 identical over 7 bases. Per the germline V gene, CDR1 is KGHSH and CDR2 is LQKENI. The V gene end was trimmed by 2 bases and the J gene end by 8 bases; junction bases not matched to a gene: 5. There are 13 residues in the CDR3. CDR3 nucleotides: TGTGCCAGCTCACCAGGACAGGAAATCGGCTACACCTTC. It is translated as CASSPGQEIGYTF.

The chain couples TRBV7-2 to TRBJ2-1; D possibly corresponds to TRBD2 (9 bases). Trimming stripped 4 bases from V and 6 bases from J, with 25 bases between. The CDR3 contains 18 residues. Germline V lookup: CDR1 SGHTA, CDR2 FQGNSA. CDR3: CASSSLAGDRPLGNEQFF. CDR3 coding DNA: TGTGCCAGCAGCTCATTAGCGGGGGACAGGCCCCTTGGCAATGAGCAGTTCTTC. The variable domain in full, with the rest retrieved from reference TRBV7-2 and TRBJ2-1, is GAGVSQSPSNKVTEKGKDVELRCDPISGHTALYWYRQSLGQGLEFLIYFQGNSAPDKSGLPSDRFSAERTGGSVSTLTIQRTQQEDSAVYLCASSSLAGDRPLGNEQFFGPGTRLTVL.

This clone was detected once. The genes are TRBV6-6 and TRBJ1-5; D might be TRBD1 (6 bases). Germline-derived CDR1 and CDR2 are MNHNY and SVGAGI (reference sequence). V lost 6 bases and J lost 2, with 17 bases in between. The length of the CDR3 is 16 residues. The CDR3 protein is CASSRGGGARNQPQHF. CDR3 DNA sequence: TGTGCCAGCAGCCGAGGGGGGGGCGCGCGCAATCAGCCCCAGCATTTT.

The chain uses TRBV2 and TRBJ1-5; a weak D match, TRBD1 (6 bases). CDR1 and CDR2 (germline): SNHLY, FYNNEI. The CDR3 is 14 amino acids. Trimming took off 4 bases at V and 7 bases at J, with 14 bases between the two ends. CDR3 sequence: CASSVGQGWQPQHF. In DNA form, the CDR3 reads TGTGCCAGCAGTGTGGGGCAGGGGTGGCAGCCCCAGCATTTT. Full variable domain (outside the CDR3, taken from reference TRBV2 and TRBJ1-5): EPEVTQTPSHQVTQMGQEVILRCVPISNHLYFYWYRQILGQKVEFLVSFYNNEISEKSEIFDDQFSVERPDGSNFTLKIRSTKLEDSAMYFCASSVGQGWQPQHFGDGTRLSIL.

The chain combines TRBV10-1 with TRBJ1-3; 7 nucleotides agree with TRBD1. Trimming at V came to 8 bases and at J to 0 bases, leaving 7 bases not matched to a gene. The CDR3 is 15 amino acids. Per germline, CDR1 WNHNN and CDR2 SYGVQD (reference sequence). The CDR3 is CASSPGTVSGNTIYF. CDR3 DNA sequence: TGCGCCAGCTCACCCGGGACAGTCTCTGGAAACACCATATATTTT.

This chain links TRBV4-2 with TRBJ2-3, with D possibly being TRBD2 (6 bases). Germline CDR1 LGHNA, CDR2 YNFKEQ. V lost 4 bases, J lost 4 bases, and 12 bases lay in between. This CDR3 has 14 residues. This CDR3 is CASSLTSSSDTQYF. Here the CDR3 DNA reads TGTGCCAGCAGCCTGACTAGTTCCTCAGATACGCAGTATTTT.

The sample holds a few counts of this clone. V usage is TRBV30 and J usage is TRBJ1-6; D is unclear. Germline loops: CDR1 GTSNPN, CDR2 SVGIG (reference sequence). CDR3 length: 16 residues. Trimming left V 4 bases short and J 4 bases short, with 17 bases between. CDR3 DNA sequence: TGTGCCTGGATGCCCTCCGACGGAGCTTATAATTCACCCCTCCACTTT. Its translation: CAWMPSDGAYNSPLHF.

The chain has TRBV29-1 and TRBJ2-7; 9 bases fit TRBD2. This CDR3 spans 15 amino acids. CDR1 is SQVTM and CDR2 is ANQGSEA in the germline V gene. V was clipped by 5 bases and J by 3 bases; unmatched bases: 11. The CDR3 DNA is TGCAGCGTTTCCCCTCTAGCGGGAAGCCACTACGAGCAGTACTTC. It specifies CSVSPLAGSHYEQYF.

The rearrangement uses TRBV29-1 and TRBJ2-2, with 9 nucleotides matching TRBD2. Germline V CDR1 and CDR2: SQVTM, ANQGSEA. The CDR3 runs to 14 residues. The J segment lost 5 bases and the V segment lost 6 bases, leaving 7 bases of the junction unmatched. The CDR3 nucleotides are TGCAGCGTCCCTCCGCGGGGGGGGACCGGGGAGCTGTTTTTT. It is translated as CSVPPRGGTGELFF.

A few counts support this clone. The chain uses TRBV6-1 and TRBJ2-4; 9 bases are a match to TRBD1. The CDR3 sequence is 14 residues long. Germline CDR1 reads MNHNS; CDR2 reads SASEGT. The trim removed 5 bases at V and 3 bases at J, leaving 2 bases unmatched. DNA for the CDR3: TGTGCCAGCAGTAGGGACAGGGACAAAAACATTCAGTACTTC. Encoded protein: CASSRDRDKNIQYF.

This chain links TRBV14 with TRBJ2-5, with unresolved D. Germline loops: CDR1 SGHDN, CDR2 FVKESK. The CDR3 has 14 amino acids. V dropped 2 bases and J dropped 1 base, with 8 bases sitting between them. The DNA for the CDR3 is TGTGCCAGCAGCCAAATTACTGGCCAAGAGACCCAGTACTTC. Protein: CASSQITGQETQYF.

The CDR3 here is CASSLAGGQGNQPQHF. The CDR3 coding sequence is TGCGCCAGCAGCTTGGCCGGGGGGCAAGGCAATCAGCCCCAGCATTTT. This rearrangement joins TRBV5-1 to TRBJ1-5; tentatively, D is TRBD1 (6 bases). Germline CDR1 reads SGHRS; CDR2 reads YFSETQ. There are 16 residues in the CDR3. Trimming took off 0 bases at V and 2 bases at J, with 12 bases between the two ends.